These 3 T cell receptor beta chains originate from one sample sequenced in a study of regulatory T cells in long-lasting Graves disease. With iRepertoire HTBI primers and Arm-PCR of CDR3 regions, TCR beta libraries were built. MiXCR, run by TCRdb on the multiplex PCR reads, gives a single entry per CDR3 protein. The table shows 450,000 to 700,000 distinct CDR3 sequences, with roughly 13% occurring only once. Time point described: newly diagnosed GD, antithyroid drugs for less than 3 months. Generation of the TCR library employed RNA extracted from PBMCs. These data were also filed under a second study, of T cells in Graves' hyperthyroidism and ophthalmopathy.

Sequenced here: peripheral blood mononuclear cells (PBMCs), sampled at new diagnosis, from a patient treated with antithyroid drugs. These receptors were obtained from a man aged 30 to 45 with Graves disease.

The table lists this clonotype with many counts. V gene TRBV3-1 combines with J gene TRBJ1-1; D uncertain. Germline CDR1 reads LGHDT; CDR2 reads YNNKEL (reference sequence). The CDR3 is made up of 13 amino acids. Between the trimmed V and J ends, which lost 2 bases and 2 bases, there was a span of 6 bases. CDR3 sequence: CASSQLINTEAFF. The CDR3 DNA is TGTGCCAGCAGCCAACTGATTAACACTGAAGCTTTCTTT. Combining the CDR3 with reference TRBV3-1 and TRBJ1-1 gives the whole variable domain DTAVSQTPKYLVTQMGNDKSIKCEQNLGHDTMYWYKQDSKKFLKIMFSYNNKELIINETVPNRFSPKSPDKAHLNLHINSLELGDSAVYFCASSQLINTEAFFGQGTRLTVV.

This clonotype was picked up many times. The CDR3, as DNA: TGTGCCAGCAGCTTAGATGGGGGGGCGGTTAATGAGCAGTTCTTC. Its translation is CASSLDGGAVNEQFF. The chain is built from TRBV11-3 and TRBJ2-1, with D perhaps matching TRBD2 (7 bases). Deletions cut 0 bases from V and 7 bases from J, with 13 bases between. Germline lookup yields CDR1 SGHNT and CDR2 YENEEA. The CDR3 is 15 amino acids.

V gene TRBV19 combines with J gene TRBJ1-1; D gene ambiguous. V lost 4 bases and J lost 5, with 14 bases in between. From germline, CDR1 is LNHDA and CDR2 SQIVND (reference sequence). This CDR3 region has 14 residues. CDR3 region: CASSTLTRRTEAFF. CDR3 nucleotide sequence: TGTGCCAGTAGTACCTTGACTAGGCGAACTGAAGCTTTCTTT.